Each of the 6 T cell receptor beta chains below was sequenced from the same sample in a study of neurological immune-mediated disorders. TCRdb independently ran MiXCR on the 5' RACE reads; one entry per CDR3 protein. Of approximately 37,000 distinct CDR3 sequences in the sample, around 14% were seen once. The sample comprised PBMCs. Source of these receptors: a woman between 50 and 59 years old with HTLV-1-associated myelopathy (HAM/TSP).

Ten or more counts support this clonotype. The rearrangement uses TRBV6-6 and TRBJ2-1; TRBD2 is a possible D gene (6 bases). Deletions cut 4 bases from V and 8 bases from J, with 15 bases between. The CDR3 is 14 amino acids. Germline V gene sequence: CDR1 MNHNY, CDR2 SVGAGI (reference sequence). The CDR3 region is CASSSGSRVDEQFF. The CDR3 DNA reads as TGTGCCAGCAGTTCCGGGAGTAGGGTGGATGAGCAGTTCTTC.

This clonotype was observed many times. The chain recombines TRBV20-1 with TRBJ1-2; D gene ambiguous. Trimming removed 6 bases at V and 4 bases at J, with 12 bases between. The germline CDR1 and CDR2 sequences are DFQATT and SNEGSKA (reference sequence). The CDR3 totals 12 residues. CDR3: CSATHPFYGYTF. DNA of the CDR3: TGCAGTGCCACACACCCCTTCTATGGCTACACCTTC.

Turning to this clonotype: One end of the junction does not line up with germline, which may come from a read error. The chain joins TRBV6-6 to TRBJ2-3; TRBD2 is a possible D gene (6 bases). Per germline, CDR1 MNHNY and CDR2 SVGAGI (reference sequence). This CDR3 contains 13 residues. In nucleotides, the CDR3 is TGTGCCAGCTTAGGCGGGGCCACAGATATGCAGTATTTT. This codes for CASLGGATDMQYF.

This clonotype has ten or more counts. The V and J genes are TRBV11-2 and TRBJ2-1; D is perhaps TRBD2 (5 bases). The CDR3 has 14 amino acids. With 0 bases removed from V and 6 bases from J, the gap between germline ends came to 9 bases. CDR1 is SGHAT and CDR2 is FQNNGV in the germline V gene. The CDR3 coding sequence is TGTGCCAGCAGCTTAGAGGTACTAGGCAATGAGCAGTTCTTC. This translates into CASSLEVLGNEQFF.

Ten or more counts support this clonotype. As DNA, the CDR3 is TGCAGTGCCATAACCCCAGCGAGCTCCTATAATTCACCCCTCCACTTT. Its translation is CSAITPASSYNSPLHF. The V and J genes are TRBV20-1 and TRBJ1-6; D unclear. With 6 bases removed from V and 0 bases from J, the gap between germline ends came to 15 bases. The CDR3 runs 16 residues. The germline V gene has CDR1 DFQATT and CDR2 SNEGSKA (reference sequence).

There are many counts of this clonotype. This may be a read error, as it is one base from a much larger clone. The J gene is TRBJ2-5, the V gene TRBV5-1; 7 nucleotides agree with TRBD2. The CDR3 has 15 amino acids. CDR1 is SGHRS, CDR2 YFSETQ, per germline. This CDR3 is CANSQDGGNQETQYF. CDR3 DNA: TGCGCCAACAGCCAAGACGGGGGGAACCAAGAGACCCAGTACTTC.